The following is a T cell receptor (beta chain) sequence with its context. The target antigen is unknown. Method: immunoSEQ multiplex PCR; TCRdb's copy keeps in-frame clones and lacks some. Of around 170,000 clones listed, 88% are singletons. The data stem from a study of cytomegalovirus exposure and HLA in healthy donors. Study as a whole: It was reported in a later analysis that the approximately 120 validation repertoires used the same platform as the approximately 600 first-cohort repertoires. Whole-study findings and limits: The listing of fewer than 200 TCR beta chains classed them as cytomegalovirus-associated. Using the classifier, cytomegalovirus status was reportedly diagnosed with high specificity and sensitivity.

CDR1 is LNHDA, CDR2 SQIVND, per germline (reference sequence). This CDR3 contains 15 residues. Deletions cut 9 bases from V and 2 bases from J, with 17 bases between. Sequencing used PBMCs. The receptor was isolated from a man in his late teens or twenties in good health and CMV-seronegative. The gene calls are TRBV19 and TRBJ2-1, with D perhaps TRBD1 (5 bases). In DNA form, the CDR3 reads TGTGCCAGCAGAGTAGGACACGATGCCTACAATGAGCAGTTCTTC. It yields the protein CASRVGHDAYNEQFF.